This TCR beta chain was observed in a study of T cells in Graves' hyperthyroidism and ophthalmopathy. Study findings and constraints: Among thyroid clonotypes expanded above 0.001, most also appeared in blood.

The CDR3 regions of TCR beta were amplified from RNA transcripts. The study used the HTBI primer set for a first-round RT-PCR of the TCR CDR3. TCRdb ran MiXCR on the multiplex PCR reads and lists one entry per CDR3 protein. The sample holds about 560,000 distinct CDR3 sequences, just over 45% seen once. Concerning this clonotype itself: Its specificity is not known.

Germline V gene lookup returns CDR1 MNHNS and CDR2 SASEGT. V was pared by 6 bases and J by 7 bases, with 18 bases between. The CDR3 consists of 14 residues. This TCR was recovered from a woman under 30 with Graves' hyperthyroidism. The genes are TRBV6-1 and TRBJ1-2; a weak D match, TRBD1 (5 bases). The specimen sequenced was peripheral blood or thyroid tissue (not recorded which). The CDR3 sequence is CASSPSAGAIGYTF. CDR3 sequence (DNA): TGTGCCAGCAGCCCCTCCGCCGGGGCCATTGGCTACACCTTC.